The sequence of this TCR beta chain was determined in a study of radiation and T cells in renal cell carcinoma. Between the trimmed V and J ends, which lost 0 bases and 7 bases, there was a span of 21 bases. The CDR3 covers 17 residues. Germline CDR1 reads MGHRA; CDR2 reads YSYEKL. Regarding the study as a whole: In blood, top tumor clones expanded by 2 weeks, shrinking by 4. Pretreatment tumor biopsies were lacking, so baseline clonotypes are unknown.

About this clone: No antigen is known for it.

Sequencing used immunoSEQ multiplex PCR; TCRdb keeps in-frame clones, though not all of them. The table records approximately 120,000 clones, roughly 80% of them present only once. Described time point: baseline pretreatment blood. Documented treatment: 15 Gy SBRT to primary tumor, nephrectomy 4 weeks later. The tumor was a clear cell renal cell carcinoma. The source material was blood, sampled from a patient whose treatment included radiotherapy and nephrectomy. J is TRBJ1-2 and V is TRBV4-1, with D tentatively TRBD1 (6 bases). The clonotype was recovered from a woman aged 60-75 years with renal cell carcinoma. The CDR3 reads CASSQDVVGGAHPGYTF. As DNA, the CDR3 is TGCGCCAGCAGCCAAGATGTAGTCGGGGGGGCGCATCCTGGCTACACCTTC.